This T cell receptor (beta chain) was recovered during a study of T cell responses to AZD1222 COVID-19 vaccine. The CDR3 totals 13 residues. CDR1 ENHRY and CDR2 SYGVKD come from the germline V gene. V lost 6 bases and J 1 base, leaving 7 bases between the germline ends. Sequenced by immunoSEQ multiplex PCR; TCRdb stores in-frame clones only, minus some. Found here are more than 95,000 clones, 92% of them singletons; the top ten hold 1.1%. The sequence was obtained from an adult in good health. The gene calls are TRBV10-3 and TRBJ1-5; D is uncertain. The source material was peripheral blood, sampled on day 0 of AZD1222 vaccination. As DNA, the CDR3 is TGTGCCATCAGCGTGGACAGCAATCAGCCCCAGCATTTT. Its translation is CAISVDSNQPQHF.